Shown below are 3 T cell receptor beta chains from a single sample sequenced in a study of blood T cells in healthy people across ages. Primed by a sample-barcoded 5' primer and a J-beta primer mix, a second PCR proceeded for about 7 to 12 cycles. Each CDR3 protein is one row after TCRdb ran MiXCR on the 5' RACE reads. The sample lists 550,000 to 700,000 distinct CDR3 sequences, approximately 27% seen once, with approximately 17% in the top ten. Sequencing was performed on blood. These receptors were taken from a woman aged 65 to 85 in good health.

Notes on this clonotype: Mismatch with germline at one junction end may stem from a read error. The chain has TRBV3-1 and TRBJ2-5, with D tentatively TRBD2 (6 bases). Per germline, CDR1 LGHDT and CDR2 YNNKEL (reference sequence). The CDR3 covers 11 residues. The CDR3 nucleotides read TGTGCCAGCAGCCAGTCGGGAGAATCGTTCTTC. As protein: CASSQSGESFF.

The chain uses TRBV7-2 and TRBJ2-3; D may be TRBD2 (5 bases). CDR1 and CDR2 from the germline V gene are SGHTA and FQGNSA. This CDR3 has 16 residues. The V end was cut by 2 bases, the J end by 3 bases, with 15 bases between. This CDR3 reads CASSLRPGMGTDTQYF. The CDR3 nucleotides read TGTGCCAGCAGCTTACGCCCGGGGATGGGGACAGATACGCAGTATTTT.

The chain uses TRBV12-3 or TRBV12-4 and TRBJ2-4; TRBD2 matches 12 bases. Trimming cost V 5 bases and J 4 bases; bases outside gene matches: 3. CDR3 size: 15 residues. The CDR3: CASSRGTSGKNIQYF. CDR3 nucleotides: TGTGCCAGCAGTAGAGGGACTAGCGGGAAAAACATTCAGTACTTC.